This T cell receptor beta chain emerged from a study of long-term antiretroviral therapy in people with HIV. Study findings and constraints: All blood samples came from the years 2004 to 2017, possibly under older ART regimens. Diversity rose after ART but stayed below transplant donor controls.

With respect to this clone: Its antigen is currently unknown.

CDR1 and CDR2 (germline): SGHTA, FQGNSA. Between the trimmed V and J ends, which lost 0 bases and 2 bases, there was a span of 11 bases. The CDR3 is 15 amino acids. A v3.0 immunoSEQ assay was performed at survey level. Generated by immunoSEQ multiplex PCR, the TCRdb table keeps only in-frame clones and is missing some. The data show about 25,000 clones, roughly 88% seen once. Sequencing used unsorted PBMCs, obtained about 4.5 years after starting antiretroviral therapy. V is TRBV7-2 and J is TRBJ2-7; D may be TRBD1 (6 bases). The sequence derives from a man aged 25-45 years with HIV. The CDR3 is CASSLALQGAYEQYF. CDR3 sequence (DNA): TGTGCCAGCAGCTTAGCGCTACAGGGCGCCTACGAGCAGTACTTC.